A single T cell receptor beta chain is shown here with its context. Its specificity is unknown. Healthy Caucasians from Russia aged roughly 6 to 90 served as donors. PBMCs, at least 6.5 million per sample, were isolated. The record originates from a study of blood T cells in healthy people across ages. Then a second PCR, running about 7 to 11 cycles, was carried out with a sample-barcoded 5' primer and a J-beta primer mix. Every sample gave at least 3 million paired-end reads containing CDR3. From the 5' RACE reads, TCRdb called clonotypes with MiXCR, one entry per CDR3 protein. The sample has more than 800,000 distinct CDR3 sequences; around 43% are singletons. Broader study findings: With unsorted PBMCs, a conclusive comparison of naive versus antigen-experienced cells was not possible.

Trimming cost V 4 bases and J 7 bases, with 16 bases left between them. Germline lookup yields CDR1 LGHDT and CDR2 YNNKEL (reference sequence). This CDR3 contains 14 residues. Sequences were obtained from blood. V and J are TRBV3-1 and TRBJ1-2; D possibly corresponds to TRBD1 (5 bases). This TCR was sampled from a woman aged 60-75 years in good health. CDR3 residues: CASSPGARQGGYTF. As DNA, the CDR3 is TGTGCCAGCAGCCCCGGTGCGCGGCAGGGTGGCTACACCTTC.